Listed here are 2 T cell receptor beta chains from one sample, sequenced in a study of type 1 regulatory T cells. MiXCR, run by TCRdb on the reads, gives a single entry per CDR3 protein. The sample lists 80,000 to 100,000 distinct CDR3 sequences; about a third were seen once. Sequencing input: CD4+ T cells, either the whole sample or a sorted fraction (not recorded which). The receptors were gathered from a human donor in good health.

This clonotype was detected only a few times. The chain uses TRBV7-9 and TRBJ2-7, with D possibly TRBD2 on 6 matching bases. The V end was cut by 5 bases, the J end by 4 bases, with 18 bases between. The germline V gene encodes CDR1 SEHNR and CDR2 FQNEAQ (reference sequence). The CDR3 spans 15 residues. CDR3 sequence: CASSPGPDGGYEQYF. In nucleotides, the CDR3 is TGTGCCAGCAGCCCCGGCCCGGACGGGGGTTACGAGCAGTACTTC.

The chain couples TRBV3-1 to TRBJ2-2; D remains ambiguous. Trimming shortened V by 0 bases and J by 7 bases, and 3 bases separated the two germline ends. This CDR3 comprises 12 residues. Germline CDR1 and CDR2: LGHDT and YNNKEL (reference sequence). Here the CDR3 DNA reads TGTGCCAGCAGCCAAGATAGCGGGGAGCTGTTTTTT. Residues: CASSQDSGELFF.